A single T cell receptor beta chain is shown here with its context. Its antigen is as yet unknown. The J segment lost 4 bases and the V segment lost 2 bases, leaving 2 bases of the junction unmatched. Germline loops: CDR1 KGHSH, CDR2 LQKENI. The CDR3 sequence is 15 residues long. Vbeta (60) and Jbeta (13) primers were used in the PCR. As processed by the authors: Roughly 76 million unique TCR beta chains, roughly 11 million of them shared, were counted by a later analysis. Here immunoSEQ multiplex PCR was the method, and the copy in TCRdb shows in-frame clones only, minus some. V and J calls and clone size follow that table, whereas D and trimming were derived from the DNA. The sample comprises 100,000 to 120,000 clones, 74% of which are singletons, and roughly 4.2% rests with the top ten. The data are from a study of cytomegalovirus exposure and HLA in healthy donors. Findings of the study overall: The HLA-A and HLA-B alleles of most subjects were reportedly predicted accurately from TCR beta sequences. Later on, an analysis tied under 20,000 TCR beta sequences to HLA alleles at 0.05 false discovery rate.

This sequence joins TRBV18 and TRBJ2-4, with 10 bases lining up with TRBD1. This receptor was obtained from a woman between 40 and 55 years old in good health and CMV-seropositive. What was sequenced was PBMCs. The CDR3 protein is CASSPTGQGKNIQYF. The CDR3 DNA reads TGTGCCAGCTCACCAACGGGACAGGGGAAAAACATTCAGTACTTC.